Below, 12 T cell receptor beta chains from the same sample are listed, as sequenced in a study of T cells in Graves' hyperthyroidism and ophthalmopathy. TCR beta CDR3 region amplification was performed from RNA transcripts. The TCR CDR3 first-round RT-PCR relied on the HTBI primer set. TCRdb fed the multiplex PCR reads into MiXCR, producing one record per CDR3 protein. The data contain approximately 600,000 distinct CDR3 sequences, roughly 14% of them singletons. Sequences were obtained from blood. Receptor source: a woman aged 35 to 49 with Graves' ophthalmopathy.

This clonotype was counted ten times or more. The DNA of the CDR3 is TGTGCCAGCAGTTCCGCTGGACAGGGGGAAGAGACCCAGTACTTC. As protein: CASSSAGQGEETQYF. The chain employs TRBV28 and TRBJ2-5; 10 bases agree with TRBD1. Germline values: CDR1 MDHEN, CDR2 SYDVKM. V lost 4 bases, J lost 3 bases, and 5 bases stayed unmatched. The CDR3 runs to 15 residues.

CDR3 sequence reads: CSVGGVHSYEQYF. CDR3 nucleotide sequence: TGCAGCGTTGGGGGGGTCCACTCCTACGAGCAGTACTTC. This chain joins TRBV29-1 and TRBJ2-7; TRBD2 is a possible D gene (6 bases). The germline V gene encodes CDR1 SQVTM and CDR2 ANQGSEA. Deletions cut 4 bases from V and 0 bases from J, with 10 bases between. This CDR3 has 13 residues.

This clonotype was recorded many times. The chain is built from TRBV4-3 and TRBJ1-5; D not certain. Germline V gives CDR1 LGHNA, CDR2 YSLEER. Deletions cut 0 bases from V and 0 bases from J, with 6 bases between. The CDR3 covers 15 residues. CDR3 coding DNA: TGCGCCAGCAGCCAAGATGGGGATAGCAATCAGCCCCAGCATTTT. It specifies CASSQDGDSNQPQHF.

The sample holds many counts of this clonotype. This rearrangement joins TRBV5-6 to TRBJ2-5; TRBD2 matches 8 bases. The germline gives CDR1 SGHDT, CDR2 YYEEEE. The CDR3 length is 15 residues. V lost 4 bases and J lost 5; bases outside the gene matches: 10. The DNA for the CDR3 is TGTGCCAGCAGCCGGATACTAGCGGCCCTCGAGACCCAGTACTTC. Translated: CASSRILAALETQYF.

There are many counts of this clonotype. The chain links TRBV18 to TRBJ2-7, with 8 bases fitting TRBD1. The CDR3 totals 15 residues. V lost 5 bases, J lost 3 bases, and 9 bases stayed unmatched. The V gene's germline CDR1 is KGHSH and CDR2 LQKENI. The DNA for the CDR3 is TGTGCCAGCTCAGCCACGACCGGACAGGGCTACGAGCAGTACTTC. This sequence encodes CASSATTGQGYEQYF.

This clonotype was seen ten or more times. The V gene is TRBV28, the J gene TRBJ2-5; D may be TRBD1 or TRBD2 (5 bases each). The CDR3 length is 13 residues. CDR1 is MDHEN and CDR2 is SYDVKM in the germline V gene. The V and J ends lost 3 bases and 2 bases respectively, with 7 bases between them. The CDR3 DNA follows: TGTGCCAGCAGTTTTGGGGGTCAAGAGACCCAGTACTTC. Translation: CASSFGGQETQYF.

Many counts were recorded for this clonotype. The genes are TRBV10-3 and TRBJ1-3, with 7 nucleotides matching TRBD1. There are 14 residues in the CDR3. V shed 6 bases and J 0 bases; nucleotides not matched to a gene: 2. Germline V gene sequence: CDR1 ENHRY, CDR2 SYGVKD. CDR3: CAIRQGYSGNTIYF. The CDR3 DNA reads as TGTGCCATCAGACAGGGGTACTCTGGAAACACCATATATTTT.

The chain joins TRBV6-5 to TRBJ1-3, with 7 positions matching TRBD1. This CDR3 region has 16 residues. Germline-derived CDR1 and CDR2 are MNHEY and SVGAGI. The V gene end was trimmed by 2 bases and the J gene end by 4 bases; junction bases not matched to a gene: 8. CDR3 DNA: TGTGCCAGCAGTTACGGACAGGCCAGGGGCGGAAACACCATATATTTT. This gives the protein CASSYGQARGGNTIYF.

This chain connects TRBV4-2 to TRBJ1-5, with 7 bases that match TRBD1. CDR1 and CDR2 from the germline V gene are LGHNA and YNFKEQ. The CDR3 is made up of 13 amino acids. J lost 7 bases, V lost 4 bases, and 4 bases had no gene match. The CDR3 loop is CASSLQGVQPQHF. CDR3 sequence (DNA): TGTGCCAGCAGCCTCCAGGGGGTGCAGCCCCAGCATTTT.

This clonotype has only one observation. This chain connects TRBV6-1 to TRBJ2-2, with D perhaps matching TRBD2 (6 bases). The V end was cut by 6 bases, the J end by 6 bases, with 17 bases between. This CDR3 has 15 residues. The germline CDR1 and CDR2 sequences are MNHNS and SASEGT. CDR3: CASSRGSLVPGELFF. CDR3 bases: TGTGCCAGCAGCCGGGGGAGTCTAGTCCCCGGGGAGCTGTTTTTT.

In this sample, this clonotype turned up a few times. V gene TRBV12-5 combines with J gene TRBJ2-2, with TRBD2 as a possible D gene (6 bases). CDR3 length: 15 amino acids. Trimming took 7 bases from V and 2 from J, leaving 14 bases between them. Germline V gene data show CDR1 as LGHNT and CDR2 as FRNRAP. CDR3 protein: CASVFGSPNTGELFF. The CDR3 DNA reads as TGTGCTAGTGTTTTCGGGAGCCCTAACACCGGGGAGCTGTTTTTT.

The rearrangement joins TRBV3-1 to TRBJ2-2; D is uncertain. Trimming shortened V by 2 bases and J by 4 bases, and 5 bases separated the two germline ends. The germline V gene encodes CDR1 LGHDT and CDR2 YNNKEL (reference sequence). This CDR3 spans 13 amino acids. As DNA, the CDR3 is TGTGCCAGCAGCCAACGAATCACCGGGGAGCTGTTTTTT. Protein: CASSQRITGELFF.